These T cell receptor beta chains were read from a single sample in a study of tumor and adjacent non-tumor tissue in lung cancer. TCRdb reprocessed the multiplex PCR reads via MiXCR and lists one record per CDR3 protein. This table holds about 67,000 distinct CDR3 sequences, 65% to 80% found once. The sequencing input was distant non-tumor lung tissue. The receptors originated from a man in his fifties or sixties with non-small cell lung cancer. CDR3s include the opening cysteine and the closing phenylalanine or tryptophan. Fields, in order: J gene, clone size, D gene, V gene, CDR3 protein, CDR3 DNA. D genes are given only for firm matches. Clone size is not always given. Where it is, it says once, few, many or a class for expanded clones.

j_call: TRBJ2-2; clone_size: NA; d_call: NA; v_call: TRBV28; cdr3_aa: CASTWDAEINTGELFF; cdr3_nt: TGTGCTAGCACTTGGGACGCCGAAATTAACACCGGGGAGCTGTTTTTT
j_call: TRBJ2-7; clone_size: NA; d_call: NA; v_call: TRBV28; cdr3_aa: CASSLSRDIRYYEQYF; cdr3_nt: TGTGCCAGCAGTCTAAGCAGGGATATTAGGTACTACGAGCAGTACTTC
j_call: TRBJ2-7; clone_size: NA; d_call: NA; v_call: TRBV4-1; cdr3_aa: CTSSQGHGDTYEQYF; cdr3_nt: TGCACCAGCAGTCAAGGCCACGGGGATACCTACGAGCAGTACTTC
j_call: TRBJ1-6; clone_size: once; d_call: TRBD1; v_call: TRBV5-4; cdr3_aa: CANSTQGTNSPLHF; cdr3_nt: TGTGCCAACAGCACACAGGGGACGAATTCACCCCTCCACTTT
j_call: TRBJ2-5; clone_size: NA; d_call: NA; v_call: TRBV11-1; cdr3_aa: CASSKDTYKEAQYF; cdr3_nt: TGTGCCAGCAGCAAAGACACGTACAAAGAGGCCCAATACTTC
j_call: TRBJ2-1; clone_size: NA; d_call: TRBD2; v_call: TRBV24-1; cdr3_aa: CATTDWSGRSYNEQLF; cdr3_nt: TGTGCCACCACTGATTGGAGCGGGAGATCCTACAATGAGCAGTTATTC
j_call: TRBJ2-3; clone_size: NA; d_call: TRBD2; v_call: TRBV12-3/TRBV12-4; cdr3_aa: CTSNLGLAGGSTDMQYF; cdr3_nt: TGTACCAGCAATTTAGGATTAGCGGGAGGGAGCACAGATATGCAGTATTTT
j_call: TRBJ2-7; clone_size: NA; d_call: NA; v_call: TRBV19; cdr3_aa: CASSGSGLLPGSYEQYF; cdr3_nt: TGTGCCAGTAGTGGATCGGGATTACTACCCGGCTCCTACGAGCAGTACTTC
j_call: TRBJ2-3; clone_size: NA; d_call: NA; v_call: TRBV2; cdr3_aa: CASCGQGGTQYF; cdr3_nt: TGTGCCAGCTGTGGCCAGGGTGGGACGCAGTATTTT
j_call: TRBJ2-5; clone_size: NA; d_call: NA; v_call: TRBV6-4; cdr3_aa: CANSMTGEETQYF; cdr3_nt: TGTGCCAACAGTATGACAGGCGAAGAGACCCAGTACTTT
j_call: TRBJ2-1; clone_size: NA; d_call: NA; v_call: TRBV29-1; cdr3_aa: CSARRDEQLF; cdr3_nt: TGCAGTGCCCGGCGGGATGAGCAGTTGTTC
j_call: TRBJ2-3; clone_size: NA; d_call: TRBD2; v_call: TRBV6-6; cdr3_aa: CASPMTSGDLTDTQYF; cdr3_nt: TGTGCCAGTCCAATGACTAGCGGAGACCTCACAGATACGCAGTATTTT
j_call: TRBJ2-2; clone_size: few; d_call: NA; v_call: TRBV5-1; cdr3_aa: CASSLGGDSTGELFF; cdr3_nt: TGCGCCAGCAGCTTGGGTGGAGATTCAACCGGGGAGCTGTTTTTT
j_call: TRBJ2-5; clone_size: NA; d_call: TRBD2; v_call: TRBV20-1; cdr3_aa: CSAPSGSGAEAQYF; cdr3_nt: TGCAGTGCCCCTAGCGGGAGTGGCGCAGAAGCCCAGTACTTC
j_call: TRBJ1-4; clone_size: NA; d_call: NA; v_call: TRBV2; cdr3_aa: CASSKQVEDEKLFF; cdr3_nt: TGTGCCAGCTCGAAGCAGGTGGAGGATGAAAAACTGTTTTTT
j_call: TRBJ1-3; clone_size: many; d_call: NA; v_call: TRBV7-8; cdr3_aa: CASSLARLRNTIYF; cdr3_nt: TGTGCCAGCAGCTTAGCGCGCCTTAGGAACACCATATATTTT
j_call: TRBJ2-7; clone_size: once; d_call: NA; v_call: TRBV6-2/TRBV6-3; cdr3_aa: CGSSYSNSGKSYEQYF; cdr3_nt: TGTGGCAGCAGTTACTCGAATAGTGGGAAATCCTACGAGCAGTACTTC
j_call: TRBJ1-4; clone_size: NA; d_call: NA; v_call: TRBV4-2; cdr3_aa: CTSSQKLGYREDEKLFF; cdr3_nt: TGTACCAGCAGCCAAAAATTAGGCTACAGGGAGGATGAAAAACTGTTTTTT
j_call: TRBJ2-3; clone_size: NA; d_call: NA; v_call: TRBV4-2; cdr3_aa: CASSQDLRGEVDTQYF; cdr3_nt: TGTGCCAGCAGCCAAGATCTTAGGGGAGAGGTAGATACGCAGTATTTT
j_call: TRBJ2-3; clone_size: NA; d_call: TRBD1; v_call: TRBV12-3/TRBV12-4; cdr3_aa: CASSFGQGFTVTQYF; cdr3_nt: TGTGCCAGCAGCTTCGGACAGGGCTTCACAGTTACGCAGTATTTT
j_call: TRBJ2-3; clone_size: NA; d_call: NA; v_call: TRBV5-4; cdr3_aa: CSSSLIEREPGDTQYF; cdr3_nt: TGTAGCAGCAGCCTTATCGAGCGAGAGCCGGGAGATACGCAGTATTTT
j_call: TRBJ2-3; clone_size: NA; d_call: NA; v_call: TRBV13; cdr3_aa: CTTLDGLIDVDTQYF; cdr3_nt: TGTACCACCCTCGACGGCCTGATAGATGTTGATACGCAGTATTTT